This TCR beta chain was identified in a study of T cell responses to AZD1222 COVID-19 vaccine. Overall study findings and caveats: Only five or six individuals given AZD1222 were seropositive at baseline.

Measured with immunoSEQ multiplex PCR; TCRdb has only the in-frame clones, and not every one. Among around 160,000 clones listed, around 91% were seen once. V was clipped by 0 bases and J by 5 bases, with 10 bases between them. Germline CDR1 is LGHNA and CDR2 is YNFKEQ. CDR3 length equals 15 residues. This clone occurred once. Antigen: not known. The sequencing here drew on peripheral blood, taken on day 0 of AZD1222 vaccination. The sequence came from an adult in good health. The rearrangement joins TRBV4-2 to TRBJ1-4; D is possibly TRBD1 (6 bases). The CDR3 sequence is CASSQDTGTNEKLFF. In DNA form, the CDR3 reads TGTGCCAGCAGCCAAGATACAGGGACCAATGAAAAACTGTTTTTT.